The 13 T cell receptor beta chains below were found in one sample sequenced in a study of cytomegalovirus exposure and HLA in healthy donors. TCRdb keeps only in-frame clones here, not all; method: immunoSEQ multiplex PCR. Here the sample spans 110,000 to 150,000 clones, approximately 89% being singletons. Specimen: PBMCs. Receptors were obtained from a man aged 18-30 years in good health and CMV-seronegative.

The V and J genes are TRBV5-4 and TRBJ2-1; TRBD2 matches at 7 bases. The germline V gene has CDR1 SGHNT and CDR2 YYREEE (reference sequence). The CDR3 runs 15 residues. The V and J ends lost 3 bases and 5 bases, in that order; junction bases with no gene match: 8. The CDR3 DNA reads TGTGCCAGCAGCTCTGGTGGGACTACTCACAATGAGCAGTTCTTC. Its translation is CASSSGGTTHNEQFF. Filled out from reference TRBV5-4 and TRBJ2-1, the complete variable domain reads ETGVTQSPTHLIKTRGQQVTLRCSSQSGHNTVSWYQQALGQGPQFIFQYYREEENGRGNFPPRFSGLQFPNYSSELNVNALELDDSALYLCASSSGGTTHNEQFFGPGTRLTVL.

This chain joins TRBV18 and TRBJ2-7; 8 bases match TRBD1. Looked up from germline, CDR1 is KGHSH and CDR2 is LQKENI. This CDR3 has 14 residues. J gave up 1 base and V 5 bases, and 4 bases lay outside the gene matches. In nucleotides, the CDR3 is TGTGCCAGCTCATCCGGGACAGGATCCTACGAGCAGTACGTC. Its translation is CASSSGTGSYEQYV.

The CDR3 coding sequence is TGTGCCAGCTCACCACCTTCGGGACAGGCTCATGGCTACACCTTC. It codes for CASSPPSGQAHGYTF. V is TRBV18 and J is TRBJ1-2; 8 nucleotides line up with TRBD1. V dropped 0 bases and J dropped 6; count of bases not matched to a gene: 6. The CDR3 totals 15 residues. The germline V gene encodes CDR1 KGHSH and CDR2 LQKENI. Combining the CDR3 with reference TRBV18 and TRBJ1-2 gives the whole variable domain NAGVMQNPRHLVRRRGQEARLRCSPMKGHSHVYWYRQLPEEGLKFMVYLQKENIIDESGMPKERFSAEFPKEGPSILRIQQVVRGDSAAYFCASSPPSGQAHGYTFGSGTRLTVV.

The gene calls are TRBV5-4 and TRBJ2-3; possibly TRBD2 for D (6 bases). V was shortened by 4 bases and J by 0 bases, with 15 bases between the two germline ends. The CDR3 totals 16 residues. Germline V lookup: CDR1 SGHNT, CDR2 YYREEE (reference sequence). CDR3 amino acids: CASSRYSGPSTDTQYF. The DNA for the CDR3 is TGTGCCAGCAGCAGATATAGCGGTCCTAGCACAGATACGCAGTATTTT.

The CDR3 nucleotides read TGTGCCAGCACCGGCCTGAGGGACACTGAAGCTTTCTTT. Translation gives CASTGLRDTEAFF. The chain links TRBV27 to TRBJ1-1; D call uncertain. The CDR3 contains 13 residues. Trimming took 7 bases from V and 3 from J, leaving 12 bases between them. The germline CDR1 and CDR2 sequences are MNHEY and SMNVEV (reference sequence).

This clone was seen once. The rearrangement links TRBV7-2 to TRBJ2-3, with D possibly TRBD1 on 6 matching bases. CDR1 SGHTA and CDR2 FQGNSA come from the germline V gene. There are 16 residues in the CDR3. V was pared by 2 bases and J by 14 bases, with 26 bases between. The CDR3 bases are TGTGCCAGCAGCTTAATCCCCGGGACACCGAAGGGTAGGGCGTATTTT. This sequence encodes CASSLIPGTPKGRAYF. Full variable domain (rest looked up from reference TRBV7-2 and TRBJ2-3): GAGVSQSPSNKVTEKGKDVELRCDPISGHTALYWYRQSLGQGLEFLIYFQGNSAPDKSGLPSDRFSAERTGGSVSTLTIQRTQQEDSAVYLCASSLIPGTPKGRAYFGPGTRLTVL.

This clone was seen a single time. V and J are TRBV9 and TRBJ1-2; TRBD1 matches 8 bases. The CDR3 extends over 17 amino acids. The germline CDR1 and CDR2 sequences are SGDLS and YYNGEE. Trimming removed 4 bases from V and 0 bases from J; junction bases left unmatched: 11. The CDR3 sequence: CASSKSRGQGANYGYTF. In DNA, the CDR3 is TGTGCCAGCAGCAAATCCCGAGGACAGGGTGCTAACTATGGCTACACCTTC. The full variable domain, its missing parts supplied by reference TRBV9 and TRBJ1-2, is DSGVTQTPKHLITATGQRVTLRCSPRSGDLSVYWYQQSLDQGLQFLIQYYNGEERAKGNILERFSAQQFPDLHSELNLSSLELGDSALYFCASSKSRGQGANYGYTFGSGTRLTVV.

J is TRBJ2-2 and V is TRBV30; D uncertain. The CDR3 sequence is 14 residues long. Deletions cut 0 bases from V and 4 bases from J, with 9 bases between. Germline V gene data show CDR1 as GTSNPN and CDR2 as SVGIG (reference sequence). The CDR3 DNA follows: TGTGCCTGGAGTGTACTCGTCGCCACCGGGGAGCTGTTTTTT. This gives the protein CAWSVLVATGELFF.

This chain uses TRBV28 with TRBJ1-2; TRBD1 is a possible D gene (5 bases). Germline loops: CDR1 MDHEN, CDR2 SYDVKM. Trimming took off 7 bases at V and 4 bases at J, with 13 bases between the two ends. This CDR3 region has 13 residues. The CDR3 DNA reads TGTGCCAGCACTACAGGACAACGCTATGGCTACACCTTC. This gives the protein CASTTGQRYGYTF.

This sequence joins TRBV5-1 and TRBJ1-5; D remains unclear. The CDR3 has 14 amino acids. V lost 4 bases and J 9 bases, leaving 17 bases between the germline ends. Germline V gene data show CDR1 as SGHRS and CDR2 as YFSETQ. CDR3 residues: CASSSGSPSAPQHF. Written as DNA, the CDR3 is TGCGCCAGCAGCAGCGGGTCCCCAAGTGCGCCCCAGCATTTT.

The J gene is TRBJ2-6, the V gene TRBV9; D not certain. The CDR3 covers 17 residues. Germline V CDR1 and CDR2: SGDLS, YYNGEE. Trimming took off 0 bases at V and 2 bases at J, with 12 bases between the two ends. The CDR3 sequence is CASSVGSAHAGANVLTF. The CDR3 DNA reads TGTGCCAGCAGCGTAGGTTCCGCACACGCTGGGGCCAACGTCCTGACTTTC.

This clone has a single count. The V and J genes are TRBV19 and TRBJ1-2, with unresolved D. CDR1 and CDR2 (germline): LNHDA, SQIVND (reference sequence). The CDR3 length is 16 residues. V gave up 4 bases and J gave up 0 bases, with 15 bases separating them. Written as DNA, the CDR3 is TGTGCCAGTAGTAAACGAAACCCTAGAGCTAACTATGGCTACACCTTC. Protein sequence: CASSKRNPRANYGYTF.

This chain joins TRBV4-3 and TRBJ1-1; 9 nucleotides match TRBD1. V lost 1 base, J lost 7 bases, and 4 bases stayed unmatched. The V gene's germline CDR1 is LGHNA and CDR2 YSLEER. The CDR3 contains 14 residues. CDR3 sequence reads: CASSQATGGREAFF. CDR3 bases: TGCGCCAGCAGCCAAGCGACAGGGGGTCGTGAAGCTTTCTTT.